This T cell receptor beta chain came from a study of identical twins. TCRdb passed the 5' RACE reads through MiXCR, listing each CDR3 protein once. The repertoire includes 150,000 or so distinct CDR3 sequences, around 3.6% of them detected once, and more than 6.5% sits in the top ten. The V gene's germline CDR1 is KGHDR and CDR2 SFDVKD. This CDR3 has 14 amino acids. V was shortened by 3 bases and J by 6 bases, with 11 bases between the two germline ends. The table lists this clonotype with many counts. The V and J genes are TRBV24-1 and TRBJ2-1; D gene unclear. The TCR comes from a man younger than 30 in good health. The sample comprised memory T cells sorted from blood. The DNA of the CDR3 is TGTGCCACCAGTGATCCCGGATCTATCAATGAGCAGTTCTTC. Encoded protein: CATSDPGSINEQFF.